This T cell receptor (beta chain) derives from a study of cytomegalovirus exposure and HLA in healthy donors. This clone was seen once. No antigen is known for it. V was pared by 0 bases and J by 0 bases, with 12 bases between. The CDR3 is 17 residues long. CDR1 is MGHRA and CDR2 is YSYEKL in the germline V gene. The PCR used 60 Vbeta and 13 Jbeta primers. The protocol was immunoSEQ multiplex PCR, while the TCRdb copy is restricted to in-frame clones and leaves out a portion. Seen here are more than 90,000 clones, about four fifths observed once, and the top ten hold roughly 8.3%. The donors comprised healthy bone marrow donors. General study results and limits: In a later analysis, HLA-associated beta chains showed higher expansion and lower generation probabilities than comparable chains. Reports credit the classifier with highly specific, highly sensitive diagnosis of cytomegalovirus status.

The gene calls are TRBV4-1 and TRBJ1-3; D not resolved. Material for sequencing was PBMCs. The receptor was isolated from a human donor in good health. This CDR3 is CASSQDPAGDSGNTIYF. The CDR3 coding sequence is TGCGCCAGCAGCCAAGACCCGGCGGGAGACTCTGGAAACACCATATATTTT.